Listed here are 8 T cell receptor beta chains from one sample, sequenced in a study of T cell repertoires in cytomegalovirus infection (dated by TCRdb to about 2019). Sequencing used an Illumina HiSeq 1500. TCRdb reprocessed the public reads (quality trimming at Q25 with fastp, clone calling with MiXCR) and kept in-frame beta chains. Each record represents a unique CDR3 protein, reported with the most common genes and DNA among its rows. For this sample the table gives about 150,000 distinct CDR3 sequences, of which approximately 17% were detected only once. Together, the top ten hold around 19% of the sample. Specimen: CD8+ T cells from PBMCs. All receptors come from a human donor in good health (CMV status not recorded). Some clones in this sample may be carry-over from other donors' samples.

This clonotype was counted between two and nine times. The chain couples TRBV7-2 to TRBJ2-2; D not certain. This CDR3 spans 13 amino acids. Between the trimmed V and J ends, which lost 0 bases and 7 bases, there was a span of 6 bases. Germline V gives CDR1 SGHTA, CDR2 FQGNSA. CDR3 residues: CASSLAIGGELFF. The CDR3 DNA is TGTGCCAGCAGCTTAGCAATCGGCGGGGAGCTGTTTTTT.

The sample holds a few counts of this clonotype. This sequence joins TRBV7-9 and TRBJ1-2; TRBD1 is a possible D gene (6 bases). The germline CDR1 and CDR2 sequences are SEHNR and FQNEAQ (reference sequence). The CDR3 consists of 12 residues. The germline V and J ends were trimmed by 3 bases and 7 bases, with 9 bases remaining between them. The CDR3 loop is CASSFGGPGYTF. The CDR3 nucleotides read TGTGCCAGCAGCTTCGGGGGGCCTGGCTACACCTTC.

The rearrangement uses TRBV12-5 and TRBJ2-1; D remains unclear. Trimming removed 5 bases at V and 6 bases at J, with 8 bases between. The CDR3 runs 12 residues. CDR1 is LGHNT and CDR2 is FRNRAP in the germline V gene. CDR3 in amino acids: CASGEQSNEQFF. In DNA form, the CDR3 reads TGTGCTAGTGGTGAACAGAGCAATGAGCAGTTCTTC. The full variable domain, in which reference TRBV12-5 and TRBJ2-1 provide the parts outside the CDR3, is DARVTQTPRHKVTEMGQEVTMRCQPILGHNTVFWYRQTMMQGLELLAYFRNRAPLDDSGMPKDRFSAEMPDATLATLKIQPSEPRDSAVYFCASGEQSNEQFFGPGTRLTVL.

The chain employs TRBV4-2 and TRBJ2-3, with D maybe TRBD2 (6 bases). The CDR3 consists of 15 residues. V was trimmed by 0 bases and J by 3 bases, leaving 10 bases between them. Germline-derived CDR1 and CDR2 are LGHNA and YNFKEQ. The CDR3 sequence: CASSQDVRGTDTQYF. CDR3 sequence (DNA): TGTGCCAGCAGCCAAGATGTCCGGGGGACAGATACGCAGTATTTT.

At least ten counts were recorded for this clonotype. This rearrangement joins TRBV7-8 to TRBJ1-5, with D unclear. CDR3 size: 14 residues. Between the trimmed V and J ends, which lost 5 bases and 7 bases, there was a span of 15 bases. Germline loops: CDR1 SGHVS, CDR2 FQNEAQ. Here the CDR3 DNA reads TGTGCCAGCAGCCCCCCGGGTAATGGCCAGCCCCAGCATTTT. This sequence encodes CASSPPGNGQPQHF.

This clonotype was found a few times. The V and J genes are TRBV28 and TRBJ2-7; 8 bases fit TRBD2. Germline CDR1 MDHEN, CDR2 SYDVKM. J was trimmed by 2 bases and V by 1 base; bases with no gene match: 4. The CDR3 consists of 15 residues. The CDR3 protein is CASSLFPGGTYEQYF. CDR3 in DNA: TGTGCCAGCAGTTTATTCCCGGGGGGGACCTACGAGCAGTACTTC.

This clonotype was seen a few times. V and J are TRBV15 and TRBJ1-5; the D gene is possibly TRBD1 (5 bases). The CDR3 has 17 amino acids. Germline V gives CDR1 LNHNV, CDR2 YYDKDF (reference sequence). V was trimmed by 0 bases and J by 0 bases, leaving 12 bases between them. DNA for the CDR3: TGTGCCACCAGCAGAGATCAGGGATTGAGTAGCAATCAGCCCCAGCATTTT. Its protein product is CATSRDQGLSSNQPQHF.

There are a few counts of this clonotype. The rearrangement joins TRBV7-2 to TRBJ2-5; no clear D. V gave up 1 base and J gave up 5 bases, with 8 bases separating them. The CDR3 covers 13 residues. CDR1 SGHTA and CDR2 FQGNSA come from the germline V gene. The CDR3 spells CASSLGNSETQYF. The CDR3 DNA reads TGTGCCAGCAGCTTAGGGAATTCGGAGACCCAGTACTTC.